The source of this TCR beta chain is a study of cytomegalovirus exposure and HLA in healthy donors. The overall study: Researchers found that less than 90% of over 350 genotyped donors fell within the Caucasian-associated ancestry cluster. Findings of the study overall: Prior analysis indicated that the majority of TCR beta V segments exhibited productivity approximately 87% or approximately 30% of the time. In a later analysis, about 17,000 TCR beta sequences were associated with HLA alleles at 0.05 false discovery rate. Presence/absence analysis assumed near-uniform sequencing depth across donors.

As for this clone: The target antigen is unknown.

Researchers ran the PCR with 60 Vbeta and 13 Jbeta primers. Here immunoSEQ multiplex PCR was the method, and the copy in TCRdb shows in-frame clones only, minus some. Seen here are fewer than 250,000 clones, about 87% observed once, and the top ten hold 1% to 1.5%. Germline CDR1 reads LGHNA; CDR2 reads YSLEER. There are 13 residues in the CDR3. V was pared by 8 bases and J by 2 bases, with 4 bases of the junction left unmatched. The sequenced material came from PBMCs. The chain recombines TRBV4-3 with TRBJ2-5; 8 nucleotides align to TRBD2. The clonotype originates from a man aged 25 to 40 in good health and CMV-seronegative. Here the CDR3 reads CASGVAGQETQYF. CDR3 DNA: TGCGCCAGCGGCGTAGCGGGGCAAGAGACCCAGTACTTC.